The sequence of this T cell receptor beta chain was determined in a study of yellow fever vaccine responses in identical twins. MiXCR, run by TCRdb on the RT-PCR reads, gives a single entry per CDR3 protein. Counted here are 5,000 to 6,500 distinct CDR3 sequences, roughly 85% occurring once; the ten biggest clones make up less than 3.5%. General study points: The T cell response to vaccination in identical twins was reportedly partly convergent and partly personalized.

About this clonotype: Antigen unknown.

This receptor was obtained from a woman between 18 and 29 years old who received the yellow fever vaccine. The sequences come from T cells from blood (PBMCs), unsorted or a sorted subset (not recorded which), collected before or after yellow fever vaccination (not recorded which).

In nucleotides, the CDR3 is TGTGCCAGCAGCTTAGATTTCCTAAGCACAGATACGCAGTATTTT. Residues: CASSLDFLSTDTQYF. V and J are TRBV11-2 and TRBJ2-3; D not certain. V was trimmed by 0 bases and J by 0 bases, leaving 7 bases between them. Germline V gives CDR1 SGHAT, CDR2 FQNNGV. This CDR3 is built from 15 residues.